This entry concerns a single T cell receptor (beta chain). The antigen is not known. Per individual sample, total RNA of at least 5 micrograms was extracted. This entry is derived from a study of blood T cells in healthy people across ages. This CDR3 region has 12 residues. The ends were cut back, 3 bases at V and 5 bases at J, with 6 bases in the middle. Germline CDR1 SGHRS, CDR2 YFSETQ. A second 7 to 11 cycle PCR used barcoded and J-beta primers. TCRdb recomputed calls from the 5' RACE reads with MiXCR, one row per CDR3 protein. The profile shows some 760,000 distinct CDR3 sequences, 20% to 25% of them singletons. Study-level findings and limits: CMV status of donors was not determined, possibly confounding expanded clonotype changes.

These data are also associated with another study on T cells of mothers and their children. That source adds: Study donors consisted of a few healthy Caucasian mothers and their six children. Versus unrelated pairs, overlap was slightly higher in related mother-child pairs, without reaching significance.

The chain combines TRBV5-1 with TRBJ2-1, with D hard to call. The clonotype was recovered from a boy aged 5 to 17 in good health. Sequenced input: blood. As DNA, the CDR3 is TGCGCCAGCAGCTGGGCAGACAATGAGCAGTTCTTC. The encoded protein is CASSWADNEQFF.